This TCR beta chain was recorded in a study of early T cells in non-severe SARS-CoV-2 infection. Sample share makes this clonotype medium-sized (0.01 to 0.1%). The CDR3 has 15 amino acids. V dropped 7 bases and J dropped 5 bases, with 19 bases sitting between them. The germline V gene encodes CDR1 SGHVS and CDR2 FNYEAQ. MiXCR, run by TCRdb on the 5' RACE reads, gives a single entry per CDR3 protein. The sample includes 70,000 to 85,000 distinct CDR3 sequences, about 12% seen only once; the top ten take under 3%. The chain has TRBV7-6 and TRBJ2-3; a weak D match, TRBD1 (5 bases). The specimen sequenced was whole blood. The clonotype comes from an adult who was a healthcare worker with PCR-confirmed SARS-CoV-2 infection or an uninfected control (not recorded which). In DNA, the CDR3 is TGTGCCAGCACCCCTGTCCAGGGCCTGGGAGATACGCAGTATTTT. Translation: CASTPVQGLGDTQYF.